Listed below are T cell receptor beta chains from one sample, sequenced in a study of blood T cell repertoires in COVID-19. This table comes from immunoSEQ multiplex PCR, and its TCRdb copy is limited to in-frame clones, with some not included. The sample yields some 400,000 clones, roughly 86% seen once. Input material: peripheral blood. The source of these receptors is an older woman with COVID-19, enrolled during active disease. CDR3s include the opening cysteine and the closing phenylalanine or tryptophan. The order of the fields is clone size, CDR3 length, D gene, V gene, J gene, CDR3 protein, CDR3 DNA. The D gene is left open where the match is weak. Clone size is given for some rows only: seen once, a few or many times, or a class if the clone is expanded.

NA,16,NA,TRBV25-1,TRBJ1-3,CASNDRQVGSGNTIYF,TGTGCCAGCAACGACCGACAGGTAGGGTCTGGAAACACCATATATTTT
NA,13,NA,TRBV6-6,TRBJ1-2,CASTSTEFYGYTF,TGTGCCAGCACCTCGACAGAGTTCTATGGCTACACCTTC
NA,18,TRBD2,TRBV13,TRBJ2-1,CASSLRPGLAGGHDEQFF,TGTGCCAGCAGCTTGCGGCCGGGACTAGCGGGGGGGCACGATGAGCAGTTCTTC
NA,13,NA,TRBV19,TRBJ1-2,CASQTAANYGYTF,TGTGCCAGCCAGACAGCTGCTAACTATGGCTACACCTTC
few,16,TRBD2,TRBV28,TRBJ2-2,CASSTLNLAGDGELFF,TGTGCCAGCAGTACGCTAAATCTAGCGGGGGACGGGGAGCTGTTTTTT
NA,15,TRBD2,TRBV3-1/TRBV3-2,TRBJ2-1,CASSPSGSLSNEQFF,TGTGCCAGCAGCCCTAGCGGGAGCCTCTCCAATGAGCAGTTCTTC
NA,12,TRBD1,TRBV7-2,TRBJ1-2,CASNQGDYGYTF,TGTGCCAGCAATCAGGGGGACTATGGCTACACCTTC
NA,11,NA,TRBV28,TRBJ2-7,CASSMPHGQYF,TGTGCCAGCAGTATGCCCCACGGGCAGTACTTC
NA,17,TRBD2,TRBV2,TRBJ2-2,CASSPILAGSNTGELFF,TGTGCCAGCAGTCCTATTCTAGCGGGGTCGAACACCGGGGAGCTGTTTTTT
NA,15,NA,TRBV7-8,TRBJ1-5,CASSLLGQGLLPQHF,TGTGCCAGCAGCTTACTGGGCCAGGGCCTACTACCCCAGCATTTT